One sample yielded the 32 T cell receptor beta chains listed below, sequenced in a study of T cells in localized non-small cell lung cancer. Method: immunoSEQ multiplex PCR; TCRdb's copy keeps in-frame clones and lacks some. In the table there are about 26,000 clones, over 70% of which are singletons. Source: peripheral blood, taken before any cancer treatment. These receptors were collected from a man aged 35 to 69 with stage III squamous cell lung carcinoma.

The table lists this clone with a count of one. V and J are TRBV5-8 and TRBJ2-1; D is undetermined. This CDR3 contains 13 residues. V was pared by 1 base and J by 5 bases, with 7 bases between. Germline CDR1 SGHTS, CDR2 YDEGEE. CDR3 DNA sequence: TGTGCCAGCAGCTTGTCCTATCACAATGAGCAGTTCTTC. Translated: CASSLSYHNEQFF.

The chain employs TRBV7-3 and TRBJ1-6; D remains ambiguous. Trimming removed 3 bases from V and 7 bases from J, with 10 bases in between. The CDR3 loop spans 14 amino acids. Germline V gene data show CDR1 as SGHTA and CDR2 as FQGTGA. The CDR3 DNA reads as TGTGCCAGCAGCTTGCGGGAAGCCAATTCACCCCTCCACTTT. Translating gives CASSLREANSPLHF.

The chain combines TRBV19 with TRBJ2-1; 10 bases align to TRBD2. The germline CDR1 and CDR2 sequences are LNHDA and SQIVND (reference sequence). CDR3 length: 16 residues. V lost 8 bases and J lost 3; bases outside the gene matches: 10. The DNA of the CDR3 is TGTGCCAGTGGAAGCGGGGGGGGACAAATCTACAATGAGCAGTTCTTC. This translates into CASGSGGGQIYNEQFF.

This clone was found once. The chain uses TRBV5-1 and TRBJ2-7, with TRBD1 identical over 8 bases. J gave up 0 bases and V 5 bases, and 7 bases lay outside the gene matches. Germline-derived CDR1 and CDR2 are SGHRS and YFSETQ. This CDR3 spans 15 amino acids. The CDR3 coding sequence is TGCGCCAGCAGAAATTCCGGGACAGGCTCCTACGAGCAGTACTTC. It is translated as CASRNSGTGSYEQYF. Full variable domain (rest looked up from reference TRBV5-1 and TRBJ2-7): KAGVTQTPRYLIKTRGQQVTLSCSPISGHRSVSWYQQTPGQGLQFLFEYFSETQRNKGNFPGRFSGRQFSNSRSEMNVSTLELGDSALYLCASRNSGTGSYEQYFGPGTRLTVT.

This clone showed up just a few times. V gene TRBV27 combines with J gene TRBJ2-5; D uncertain. This CDR3 spans 15 amino acids. Germline values: CDR1 MNHEY, CDR2 SMNVEV (reference sequence). Trimming took 5 bases from V and 3 from J, leaving 16 bases between them. For the CDR3, the DNA is TGTGCCAGCAGTCTACTCCCGCCCGAGGAAGAGACCCAGTACTTC. Translating it yields CASSLLPPEEETQYF.

J is TRBJ2-5 and V is TRBV5-1; TRBD1 matches at 9 bases. Per germline, CDR1 SGHRS and CDR2 YFSETQ. The CDR3 runs 15 residues. Trimming removed 5 bases from V and 4 bases from J; junction bases left unmatched: 9. The CDR3 DNA reads TGCGCCAGCAGTCATGGACAGGGGACAGGAGAGACCCAGTACTTC. Encoded protein: CASSHGQGTGETQYF.

The table lists this clone with a count of one. V is TRBV5-5 and J is TRBJ1-1, with D possibly being TRBD1 (5 bases). V lost 0 bases to trimming and J lost 2 bases, with 14 bases between them. This CDR3 is built from 16 residues. CDR1 and CDR2 (germline): SGHKS, YYEKEE (reference sequence). The DNA of the CDR3 is TGTGCCAGCAGCTTGGCTACAGGAAGTGGTAACACTGAAGCTTTCTTT. As protein: CASSLATGSGNTEAFF.

This clone was counted a single time. V usage is TRBV30 and J usage is TRBJ2-1; perhaps TRBD2 as D (5 bases). CDR1 and CDR2 (germline): GTSNPN, SVGIG (reference sequence). V dropped 2 bases and J dropped 5 bases, with 19 bases sitting between them. The CDR3 loop spans 16 amino acids. The CDR3 sequence: CAWSRSEVWGDNEQFF. Here the CDR3 DNA reads TGTGCCTGGAGTAGATCAGAGGTGTGGGGAGACAATGAGCAGTTCTTC. The whole variable domain, remainder taken from reference TRBV30 and TRBJ2-1, is SQTIHQWPATLVQPVGSPLSLECTVEGTSNPNLYWYRQAAGRGLQLLFYSVGIGQISSEVPQNLSASRPQDRQFILSSKKLLLSDSGFYLCAWSRSEVWGDNEQFFGPGTRLTVL.

The rearrangement joins TRBV5-4 to TRBJ2-2; TRBD1 agrees at 8 bases. V dropped 3 bases and J dropped 6; count of bases not matched to a gene: 7. Germline CDR1 SGHNT, CDR2 YYREEE (reference sequence). The CDR3 spans 15 residues. The DNA of the CDR3 is TGTGCCAGCAGCTCAGGACAGGGTAGGGCCGGGGAGCTGTTTTTT. Protein sequence: CASSSGQGRAGELFF. Combining the CDR3 with reference TRBV5-4 and TRBJ2-2 gives the whole variable domain ETGVTQSPTHLIKTRGQQVTLRCSSQSGHNTVSWYQQALGQGPQFIFQYYREEENGRGNFPPRFSGLQFPNYSSELNVNALELDDSALYLCASSSGQGRAGELFFGEGSRLTVL.

The chain recombines TRBV5-3 with TRBJ2-1; 8 nucleotides align to TRBD1. Being an ORF, TRBV5-3 has a function that is uncertain. V was clipped by 9 bases and J by 13 bases; unmatched bases: 9. The CDR3 runs 11 residues. The CDR3 protein is CAIRQGTLQFF. The DNA of the CDR3 is TGTGCCATACGACAGGGGACCCTTCAGTTCTTC.

This rearrangement joins TRBV14 to TRBJ2-2; D possibly matches TRBD1 or TRBD2 (5 bases each). V lost 4 bases, J lost 4 bases, and 13 bases lay in between. This CDR3 has 15 residues. Germline CDR1 reads SGHDN; CDR2 reads FVKESK. CDR3 nucleotides: TGTGCCAGCAGCCGGGAACTAGGGGCCACCGGGGAGCTGTTTTTT. Translated, it gives CASSRELGATGELFF.

The chain has TRBV6-6 and TRBJ2-2; D is perhaps TRBD1 or TRBD2 (5 bases each). Germline V gives CDR1 MNHNY, CDR2 SVGAGI (reference sequence). The CDR3 is 15 amino acids. Trimming took off 5 bases at V and 4 bases at J, with 14 bases between the two ends. This chain's CDR3 is CASSPRGSITGELFF. Written as DNA, the CDR3 is TGTGCCAGCAGTCCTCGGGGCTCAATCACCGGGGAGCTGTTTTTT.

In its sample, this clone was seen once. The chain has TRBV7-9 and TRBJ2-4, with TRBD1 matching over 7 bases. Germline values: CDR1 SEHNR, CDR2 FQNEAQ (reference sequence). The trim removed 5 bases at V and 3 bases at J, leaving 13 bases unmatched. This CDR3 has 17 amino acids. The CDR3 bases are TGTGCCAGCAGCCCGACTCTTGACAGGGCGGGCAAAAACATTCAGTACTTC. Translation: CASSPTLDRAGKNIQYF.

The table lists this clone with a few counts. The chain joins TRBV6-1 to TRBJ1-1; the D is unclear. V dropped 0 bases and J dropped 2 bases, with 1 base sitting between them. This CDR3 spans 12 amino acids. Per germline, CDR1 MNHNS and CDR2 SASEGT. The CDR3 sequence is CASSEANTEAFF. CDR3 DNA: TGTGCCAGCAGTGAAGCCAACACTGAAGCTTTCTTT.

The V call is TRBV6-5, the J call TRBJ1-1; D is perhaps TRBD1 (6 bases). The CDR3 has 14 amino acids. Trimming cost V 7 bases and J 3 bases, with 15 bases left between them. The V gene's germline CDR1 is MNHEY and CDR2 SVGAGI. In nucleotides, the CDR3 is TGTGCCAGCACCCGCACAGGGTATGACACTGAAGCTTTCTTT. It encodes CASTRTGYDTEAFF.

J is TRBJ1-3 and V is TRBV28; 11 bases are a match to TRBD1. The CDR3 spans 15 residues. The V segment lost 6 bases and the J segment 4 bases; nucleotides outside the gene matches: 5. Germline V gene lookup returns CDR1 MDHEN and CDR2 SYDVKM. The CDR3 DNA sequence: TGTGCCAGCAGCCCCGGACAGGGGGCGGGAAACACCATATATTTT. Amino acids: CASSPGQGAGNTIYF.

The rearrangement uses TRBV28 and TRBJ2-2; 12 bases agree with TRBD2. The CDR3 runs 16 residues. Looked up from germline, CDR1 is MDHEN and CDR2 is SYDVKM. J gave up 5 bases and V 6 bases, and 7 bases lay outside the gene matches. The CDR3 is CASRNLGLAGTGELFF. The CDR3, as DNA: TGTGCCAGCAGAAACCTAGGACTAGCGGGGACCGGGGAGCTGTTTTTT.

CDR3 nucleotide sequence: TGTGCCAGCAGCTTAACGGCCGGCACAGATACGCAGTATTTT. Its protein is CASSLTAGTDTQYF. The chain joins TRBV7-3 to TRBJ2-3; D not resolved. The germline gives CDR1 SGHTA, CDR2 FQGTGA. The CDR3 has 14 residues. V was trimmed by 0 bases and J by 1 base, leaving 5 bases between them.

The rearrangement joins TRBV7-3 to TRBJ2-2; 10 bases map to TRBD2. After removal of 2 bases from V and 4 bases from J, the junction contained 7 bases not matched to a gene. CDR1 is SGHTA, CDR2 FQGTGA, per germline. The CDR3 is 17 amino acids. Here the CDR3 reads CASSLELAGVGTGELFF. The CDR3 DNA is TGTGCCAGCAGCTTAGAGCTAGCGGGAGTAGGCACCGGGGAGCTGTTTTTT. Combining the CDR3 with reference TRBV7-3 and TRBJ2-2 gives the whole variable domain GAGVSQTPSNKVTEKGKYVELRCDPISGHTALYWYRQSLGQGPEFLIYFQGTGAADDSGLPNDRFFAVRPEGSVSTLKIQRTERGDSAVYLCASSLELAGVGTGELFFGEGSRLTVL.

This rearrangement joins TRBV7-8 to TRBJ1-4; TRBD1 matches 8 bases. The CDR3 contains 16 residues. The trim removed 2 bases at V and 10 bases at J, leaving 12 bases unmatched. Looked up from germline, CDR1 is SGHVS and CDR2 is FQNEAQ. CDR3: CASSLFSTGGGGKLFF. Written as DNA, the CDR3 is TGTGCCAGCAGCTTATTCTCCACAGGGGGAGGTGGAAAACTGTTTTTT.

This clone appeared a single time. The chain employs TRBV11-3 and TRBJ2-5; 7 bases align to TRBD2. CDR3 length: 14 amino acids. V trimming: 4 bases; J trimming: 7 bases; junction bases outside the gene matches: 9. Per germline, CDR1 SGHNT and CDR2 YENEEA. The CDR3 reads CASSSGGLKGTQYF. The CDR3 DNA sequence: TGTGCCAGCAGCTCCGGGGGGTTAAAAGGGACCCAGTACTTC.

The chain combines TRBV2 with TRBJ2-7; 7 bases map to TRBD2. J was trimmed by 5 bases and V by 7 bases; bases with no gene match: 8. Per the germline V gene, CDR1 is SNHLY and CDR2 is FYNNEI. CDR3 length: 13 amino acids. The CDR3 here is CASIGRGIDEQYF. CDR3 bases: TGTGCCAGCATTGGGAGGGGTATCGACGAGCAGTACTTC. Full variable domain (outside the CDR3, taken from reference TRBV2 and TRBJ2-7): EPEVTQTPSHQVTQMGQEVILRCVPISNHLYFYWYRQILGQKVEFLVSFYNNEISEKSEIFDDQFSVERPDGSNFTLKIRSTKLEDSAMYFCASIGRGIDEQYFGPGTRLTVT.

In its sample, this clone was seen a few times. J is TRBJ1-1 and V is TRBV4-1; D remains ambiguous. Trimming cost V 4 bases and J 8 bases, with 8 bases left between them. In germline, CDR1 is MGHRA, CDR2 YSYEKL. The CDR3 runs 11 residues. Here the CDR3 DNA reads TGCGCCAGCAGCCTTGCGGGGGAAGCTTTCTTT. Protein: CASSLAGEAFF.

The sample holds one count of this clone. The chain uses TRBV6-1 and TRBJ1-3; D is unclear. Trimming took 0 bases from V and 4 from J, leaving 7 bases between them. The germline CDR1 and CDR2 sequences are MNHNS and SASEGT. The CDR3 runs to 14 residues. CDR3: CASSEASWGNTIYF. The DNA of the CDR3 is TGTGCCAGCAGTGAAGCGTCCTGGGGAAACACCATATATTTT.

This clone was seen a handful of times. The V gene is TRBV6-5, the J gene TRBJ1-6, with D possibly being TRBD1 (6 bases). The V gene's germline CDR1 is MNHEY and CDR2 SVGAGI. The V gene lost 6 bases and the J gene lost 10 bases, with 13 bases spanning the gap. The CDR3 spans 13 residues. The CDR3 DNA is TGTGCCAGCAGGAAACAGGGCGGGTCACCCCTCCACTTT. Its translation is CASRKQGGSPLHF.

The chain joins TRBV6-4 to TRBJ1-5, with D possibly TRBD1 on 6 matching bases. The V end lost 3 bases, the J end lost 6 bases, and 9 bases lay between the germline ends. Per germline, CDR1 MRHNA and CDR2 SNTAGT. The CDR3 contains 13 residues. CDR3 region: CASSEGAGQPQHF. The CDR3 DNA reads as TGTGCCAGCAGTGAGGGGGCGGGTCAGCCCCAGCATTTT.

The V gene is TRBV21-1, the J gene TRBJ1-2; the table's TRBD1 call for D was not verified on the DNA. TRBV21-1 represents a pseudogene. CDR3 size: 15 residues. As DNA, the CDR3 is TGTGCCAGCAGCATGCCGGACAGAGCTAACTATGGCTACACCTTC. The encoded protein is CASSMPDRANYGYTF.

This clone was counted between two and nine times. J is TRBJ2-3 and V is TRBV4-2; D is possibly TRBD2 (6 bases). V dropped 8 bases and J dropped 2 bases, with 8 bases sitting between them. Germline loops: CDR1 LGHNA, CDR2 YNFKEQ. This CDR3 region has 12 residues. The CDR3 loop reads CASWDFTDTQYF. The CDR3 DNA is TGTGCCAGCTGGGACTTCACAGATACGCAGTATTTT.

This chain connects TRBV7-3 to TRBJ1-1, with D uncertain. Trimming pared 2 bases from V and 3 bases from J, leaving 10 bases between. The CDR3 sequence is 14 residues long. Germline V gives CDR1 SGHTA, CDR2 FQGTGA. CDR3 amino acids: CASSLGLIDTEAFF. In DNA form, the CDR3 reads TGTGCCAGCAGCTTAGGCTTGATAGACACTGAAGCTTTCTTT.

V gene TRBV29-1 combines with J gene TRBJ2-2, with TRBD2 matching 7 bases. CDR1 and CDR2 (germline): SQVTM, ANQGSEA. The CDR3 spans 16 residues. The junction had 9 bases not matched to a gene; V was cut back by 1 base and J by 4 bases. CDR3 region: CSVEGTSERATGELFF. Here the CDR3 DNA reads TGCAGCGTTGAAGGCACTAGCGAGAGAGCCACCGGGGAGCTGTTTTTT.

The V gene is TRBV28, the J gene TRBJ2-7, with D tentatively TRBD1 (5 bases). This CDR3 has 14 residues. Germline V gene sequence: CDR1 MDHEN, CDR2 SYDVKM. Trimming removed 5 bases at V and 2 bases at J, with 13 bases between. The CDR3, as DNA: TGTGCCAGCAGTAAAACCGACAGACCCTACGAGCAGTACTTC. This encodes CASSKTDRPYEQYF.

The chain carries TRBV21-1 and TRBJ1-3. TRBV21-1 is recorded as a pseudogene. This CDR3 has 12 amino acids. CDR3: CASSSREDTIYF. The CDR3 bases are TGTGCCAGCAGCTCCAGGGAGGACACCATATATTTT.